Sequencing of this T cell receptor beta chain was carried out in a study of cytomegalovirus exposure and HLA in healthy donors. At collection, donors were nominally healthy, but unrecorded immune exposures were probable. A remark on this clone: Its antigen is not identified.

It was with 60 Vbeta and 13 Jbeta primers that the PCR ran. Sequenced by immunoSEQ multiplex PCR; TCRdb stores in-frame clones only, minus some. The sample contains approximately 130,000 clones, about 78% of which appear only once. Per the germline V gene, CDR1 is PRHDT and CDR2 is FYEKMQ (reference sequence). The CDR3 consists of 13 residues. V gave up 3 bases and J gave up 5 bases, with 10 bases separating them. Whole-study results and caveats: Fewer than 20,000 TCR beta sequences were associated with HLA alleles at 0.05 false discovery rate in a later analysis. Later genetic work tied a missense DCLRE1C variant to beta-chain V and J trimming. According to a later analysis, most TCR beta chains associated with CMV appeared HLA-restricted.

This TCR was sampled from a man aged 50 to 59 in good health and CMV-seronegative. This chain connects TRBV13 to TRBJ2-5; a possible D gene is TRBD1 (6 bases). Sequenced sample: PBMCs. The CDR3 DNA is TGTGCCAGCAGCTTGGGGGCAACGGAGACCCAGTACTTC. Amino acid sequence: CASSLGATETQYF.